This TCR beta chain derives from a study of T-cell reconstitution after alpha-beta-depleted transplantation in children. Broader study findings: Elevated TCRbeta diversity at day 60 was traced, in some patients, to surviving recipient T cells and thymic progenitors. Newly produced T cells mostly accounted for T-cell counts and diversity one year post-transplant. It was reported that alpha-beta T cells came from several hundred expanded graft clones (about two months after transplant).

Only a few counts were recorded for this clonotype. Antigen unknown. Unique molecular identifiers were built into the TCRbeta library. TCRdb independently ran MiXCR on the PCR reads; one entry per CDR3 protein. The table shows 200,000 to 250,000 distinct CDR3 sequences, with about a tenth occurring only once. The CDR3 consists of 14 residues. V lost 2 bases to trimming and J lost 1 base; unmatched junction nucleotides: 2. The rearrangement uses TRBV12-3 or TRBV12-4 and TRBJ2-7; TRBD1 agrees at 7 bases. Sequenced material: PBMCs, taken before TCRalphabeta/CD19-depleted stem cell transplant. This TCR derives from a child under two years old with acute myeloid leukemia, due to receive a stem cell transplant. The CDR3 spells CASSLQTGSYEQYF. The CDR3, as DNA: TGTGCCAGCAGTTTACAGACAGGGTCCTACGAGCAGTACTTC.